These 2 T cell receptor beta chains share one sample of origin, sequenced in a study of CD8 T cells in ankylosing spondylitis. TCRdb re-called the 5' RACE reads through MiXCR, storing one row per CDR3 protein. The table records 340,000 or so distinct CDR3 sequences, roughly 14% of them present only once. Sequencing was done on a sample of blood, either unsorted or a sorted T cell fraction (not recorded which). The receptors derive from a male donor with ankylosing spondylitis or in good health (not recorded which).

The gene calls are TRBV3-1 and TRBJ1-2, with 9 bases that match TRBD1. Germline CDR1 is LGHDT and CDR2 is YNNKEL (reference sequence). After removal of 8 bases from V and 2 bases from J, the junction contained 3 bases not matched to a gene. This CDR3 has 13 residues. The CDR3 reads CASGQGINYGYTF. DNA of the CDR3: TGTGCCAGCGGACAGGGGATAAACTATGGCTACACCTTC.

The chain combines TRBV20-1 with TRBJ2-1; TRBD2 matches at 9 bases. The CDR3 totals 18 residues. Germline assignment: CDR1 DFQATT and CDR2 SNEGSKA (reference sequence). Trimming at V came to 0 bases and at J to 6 bases, leaving 15 bases not matched to a gene. The DNA for the CDR3 is TGCAGTGCTAGAGATCAGTGGTCTAGCGGGGCCACCCGCAATGAGCAGTTCTTC. Encoded protein: CSARDQWSSGATRNEQFF.